This entry concerns a single TCR beta chain. There are 13 residues in the CDR3. The V gene lost 2 bases and the J gene lost 7 bases, with 11 bases spanning the gap. Germline V gene sequence: CDR1 SGHDN, CDR2 FVKESK. Method: immunoSEQ multiplex PCR; TCRdb's copy keeps in-frame clones and lacks some. The sample has tens of thousands of clones, 90% to 95% seen once; the top ten hold 0.4% to 0.55%. This sample was taken from a study of OX40 agonist ivuxolimab in advanced cancers. Study as a whole: In this trial design, patients received ivuxolimab intravenously at 0.01 to 10 mg/kg every 2 weeks.

The chain joins TRBV14 to TRBJ2-5; no firm D call. The receptor was isolated from an adult with an advanced solid tumor such as melanoma, head and neck, liver or kidney cancer. Sequencing was performed on CD4+ or CD8+ T cells sorted from blood, taken in a trial of the OX40 agonist ivuxolimab. CDR3 region: CASSQSLLGTQYF. Here the CDR3 DNA reads TGTGCCAGCAGCCAATCCCTTCTGGGGACCCAGTACTTC.